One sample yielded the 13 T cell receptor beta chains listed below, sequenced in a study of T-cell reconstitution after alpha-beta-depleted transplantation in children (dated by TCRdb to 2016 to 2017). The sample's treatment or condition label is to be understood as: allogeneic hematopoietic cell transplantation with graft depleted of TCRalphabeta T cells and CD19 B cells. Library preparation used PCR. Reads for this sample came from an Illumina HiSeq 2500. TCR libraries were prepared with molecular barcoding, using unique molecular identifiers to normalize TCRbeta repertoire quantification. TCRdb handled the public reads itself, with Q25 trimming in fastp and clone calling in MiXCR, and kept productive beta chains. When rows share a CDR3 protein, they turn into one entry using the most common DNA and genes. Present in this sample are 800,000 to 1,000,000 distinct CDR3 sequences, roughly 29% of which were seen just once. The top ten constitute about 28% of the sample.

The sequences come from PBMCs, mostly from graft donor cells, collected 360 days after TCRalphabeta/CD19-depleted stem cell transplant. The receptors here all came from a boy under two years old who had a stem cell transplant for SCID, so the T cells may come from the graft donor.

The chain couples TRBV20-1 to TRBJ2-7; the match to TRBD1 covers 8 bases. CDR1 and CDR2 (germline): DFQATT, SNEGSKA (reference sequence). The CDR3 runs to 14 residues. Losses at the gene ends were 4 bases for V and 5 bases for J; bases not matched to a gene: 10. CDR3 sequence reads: CSANEGDRYHEQYF. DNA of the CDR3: TGCAGTGCTAACGAGGGGGACAGGTACCACGAGCAGTACTTC.

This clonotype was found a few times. Written as DNA, the CDR3 is TGTGCCAGCAATTTCTTAGGGCCAAGAAACACTGAAGCTTTCTTT. Encoded protein: CASNFLGPRNTEAFF. V usage is TRBV2 and J usage is TRBJ1-1; D gene unclear. The V end lost 7 bases, the J end lost 2 bases, and 17 bases lay between the germline ends. The CDR3 runs 15 residues. The germline gives CDR1 SNHLY, CDR2 FYNNEI.

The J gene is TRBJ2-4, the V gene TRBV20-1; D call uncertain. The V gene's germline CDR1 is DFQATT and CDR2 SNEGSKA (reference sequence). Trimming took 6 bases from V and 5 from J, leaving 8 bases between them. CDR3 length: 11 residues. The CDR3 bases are TGCAGTGCAGGACCCCAAAACATTCAGTACTTC. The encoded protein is CSAGPQNIQYF.

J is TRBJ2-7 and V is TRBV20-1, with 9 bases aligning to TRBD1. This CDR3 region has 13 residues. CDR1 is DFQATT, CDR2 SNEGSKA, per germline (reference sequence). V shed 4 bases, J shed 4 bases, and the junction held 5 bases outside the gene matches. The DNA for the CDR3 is TGCAGTGCTACCGGACAGGGGAGGTACGAGCAGTACTTC. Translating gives CSATGQGRYEQYF.

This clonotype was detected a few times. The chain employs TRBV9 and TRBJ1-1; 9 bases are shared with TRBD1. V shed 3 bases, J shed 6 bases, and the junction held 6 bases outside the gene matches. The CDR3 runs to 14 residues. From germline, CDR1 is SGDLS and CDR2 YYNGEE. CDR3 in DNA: TGTGCCAGCAGCGAAGGGACAGGGTGGTCTGAAGCTTTCTTT. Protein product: CASSEGTGWSEAFF.

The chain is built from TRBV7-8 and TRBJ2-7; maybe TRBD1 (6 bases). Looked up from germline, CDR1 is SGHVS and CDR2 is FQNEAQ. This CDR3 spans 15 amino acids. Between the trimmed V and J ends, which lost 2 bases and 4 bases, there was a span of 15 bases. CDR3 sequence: CASSLRDNSAYEQYF. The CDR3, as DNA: TGTGCCAGCAGCTTACGGGACAATTCTGCGTACGAGCAGTACTTC.

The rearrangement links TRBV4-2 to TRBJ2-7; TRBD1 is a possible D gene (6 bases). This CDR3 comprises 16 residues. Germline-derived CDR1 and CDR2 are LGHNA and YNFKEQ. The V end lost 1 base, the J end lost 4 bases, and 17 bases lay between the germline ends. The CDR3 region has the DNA TGTGCCAGCAGCCAAGGTCCGCGGACAGCCCTTTACGAGCAGTACTTC. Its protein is CASSQGPRTALYEQYF.

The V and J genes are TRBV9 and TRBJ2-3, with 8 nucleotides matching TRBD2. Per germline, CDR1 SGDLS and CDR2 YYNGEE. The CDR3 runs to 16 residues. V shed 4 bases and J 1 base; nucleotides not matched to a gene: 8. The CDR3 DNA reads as TGTGCCAGCAGCTTCTTTCCGGGGGGGGGCACAGATACGCAGTATTTT. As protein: CASSFFPGGGTDTQYF. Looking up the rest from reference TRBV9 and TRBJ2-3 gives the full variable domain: DSGVTQTPKHLITATGQRVTLRCSPRSGDLSVYWYQQSLDQGLQFLIQYYNGEERAKGNILERFSAQQFPDLHSELNLSSLELGDSALYFCASSFFPGGGTDTQYFGPGTRLTVL.

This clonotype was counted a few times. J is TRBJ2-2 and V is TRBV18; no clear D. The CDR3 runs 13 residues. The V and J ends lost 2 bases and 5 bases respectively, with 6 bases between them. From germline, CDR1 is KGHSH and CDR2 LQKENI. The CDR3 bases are TGTGCCAGCTCACCAGTGCGGACCGGGGAGCTGTTTTTT. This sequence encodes CASSPVRTGELFF.

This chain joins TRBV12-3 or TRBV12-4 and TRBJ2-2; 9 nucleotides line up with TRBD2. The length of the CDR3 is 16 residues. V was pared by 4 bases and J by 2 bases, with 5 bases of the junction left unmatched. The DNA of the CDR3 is TGTGCCAGCAGTTCACCGGGACTAGCTAACACCGGGGAGCTGTTTTTT. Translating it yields CASSSPGLANTGELFF.

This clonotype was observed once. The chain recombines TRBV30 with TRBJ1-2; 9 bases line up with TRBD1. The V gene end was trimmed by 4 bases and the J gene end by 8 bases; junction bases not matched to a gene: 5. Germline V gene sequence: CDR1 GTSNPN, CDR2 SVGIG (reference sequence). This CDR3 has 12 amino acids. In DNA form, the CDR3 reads TGTGCCTGGATGGACAGGGGAGCCGGCTACACCTTC. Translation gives CAWMDRGAGYTF.

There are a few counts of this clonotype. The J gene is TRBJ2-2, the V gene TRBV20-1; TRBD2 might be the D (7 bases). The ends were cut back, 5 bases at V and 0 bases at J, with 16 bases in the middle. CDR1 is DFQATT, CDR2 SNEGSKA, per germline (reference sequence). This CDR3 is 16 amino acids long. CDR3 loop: CSAERGGAPNTGELFF. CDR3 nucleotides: TGCAGTGCTGAGAGAGGGGGGGCTCCGAACACCGGGGAGCTGTTTTTT.

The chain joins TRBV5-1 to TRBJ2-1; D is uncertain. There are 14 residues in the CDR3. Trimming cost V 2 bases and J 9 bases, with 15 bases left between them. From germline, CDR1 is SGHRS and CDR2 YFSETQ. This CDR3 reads CASSFGLGLFEQFF. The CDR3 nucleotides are TGCGCCAGCAGCTTTGGCCTAGGGCTCTTTGAGCAGTTCTTC. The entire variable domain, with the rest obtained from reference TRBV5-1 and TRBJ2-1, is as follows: KAGVTQTPRYLIKTRGQQVTLSCSPISGHRSVSWYQQTPGQGLQFLFEYFSETQRNKGNFPGRFSGRQFSNSRSEMNVSTLELGDSALYLCASSFGLGLFEQFFGPGTRLTVL.